Included here is one T cell receptor beta chain sequence, with context. Its antigen remains unknown. The table came from immunoSEQ multiplex PCR; TCRdb's copy has only in-frame clones and leaves some out. The sample includes about 120,000 clones, 85% to 95% of them seen just once. The source of the sample is a study of graft-versus-host responses after intestinal transplantation. Study-level information: Recipients were given multivisceral, liver-intestinal, or isolated intestinal transplants.

Germline V gene sequence: CDR1 LGHNA, CDR2 YNFKEQ. The ends were cut back, 4 bases at V and 3 bases at J, with 16 bases in the middle. The CDR3 is made up of 15 amino acids. Study-wide results and limits: GvH clones appeared in recipient marrow, some first in ileum or blood.

The sequence was collected from a human donor who received an intestinal transplant. The rearrangement uses TRBV4-2 and TRBJ2-7; D might be TRBD1 or TRBD2, each matching 5 bases. The sample consisted of unstimulated CD8+ T cells sorted from spleen or lymph node cells, taken before intestinal transplant. The CDR3 coding sequence is TGTGCCAGCAGCCTTAGGGGAGCCGGGGACTACGAGCAGTACTTC. It encodes CASSLRGAGDYEQYF.